The T cell receptor (beta chain) under discussion was sequenced for a study of blood T cell repertoires in COVID-19. Study at large: PBMCs, B-cell-depleted T cells, or T cells were the source of the cDNA or gDNA that made up the material.

Method: immunoSEQ multiplex PCR; TCRdb's copy keeps in-frame clones and lacks some. The sample includes roughly 250,000 clones, around 90% seen only once; the top ten take 1.2%. The CDR3 contains 15 residues. CDR1 and CDR2 (germline): SGHTA, FQGNSA. V lost 4 bases and J 3 bases, leaving 15 bases between the germline ends. The sequencing input was PBMCs or T cells enriched from blood (not recorded which). The origin of this receptor is a human donor in a cohort exposed to, infected with or recovered from COVID-19 (not recorded which). The donor label of this sample is uncertain. J is TRBJ1-2 and V is TRBV7-2; no firm D call. CDR3 DNA: TGTGCCAGCAGCTCCTACCGGGGAGGGTACTATGGCTACACCTTC. Translation gives CASSSYRGGYYGYTF.